These 24 T cell receptor beta chains came from one sample sequenced in a study of identical twins. Each CDR3 protein gets one entry after TCRdb re-called the 5' RACE reads with MiXCR. Here the sample spans 400,000 to 550,000 distinct CDR3 sequences, approximately 14% being singletons. These sequences were also reported in another study, on yellow fever vaccine responses in identical twins.

Sample: CD4+ T cells sorted from blood. The receptors here all came from a young woman in good health.

The chain employs TRBV5-1 and TRBJ1-4; tentatively, D is TRBD1 (5 bases). The V end was cut by 1 base, the J end by 3 bases, with 7 bases between. Germline values: CDR1 SGHRS, CDR2 YFSETQ. There are 14 residues in the CDR3. CDR3 loop: CASSLTGPNEKLFF. The CDR3 nucleotides read TGCGCCAGCAGCTTGACAGGACCTAATGAAAAACTGTTTTTT.

The V call is TRBV20-1, the J call TRBJ2-7; 7 positions agree with TRBD2. V trimming: 2 bases; J trimming: 7 bases; junction bases outside the gene matches: 17. This CDR3 contains 16 residues. Germline CDR1 is DFQATT and CDR2 is SNEGSKA (reference sequence). The CDR3, as DNA: TGCAGTGCTAGAACTAGGTTCGGGAGGCGATCGTCGGAGCAGTACTTC. Its translation is CSARTRFGRRSSEQYF.

This clonotype has only a few counts. This chain links TRBV7-2 with TRBJ2-3; maybe TRBD1 (6 bases). This CDR3 is built from 16 residues. Germline lookup yields CDR1 SGHTA and CDR2 FQGNSA. V was clipped by 1 base and J by 7 bases, with 18 bases between them. The CDR3 loop is CASSLDGAGEWNTQYF. The CDR3 DNA reads as TGTGCCAGCAGCTTAGATGGGGCAGGGGAGTGGAATACGCAGTATTTT.

The V call is TRBV27, the J call TRBJ1-1, with TRBD1 as a possible D gene (5 bases). V was pared by 0 bases and J by 1 base, with 9 bases between. The CDR3 consists of 15 residues. Germline loops: CDR1 MNHEY, CDR2 SMNVEV (reference sequence). CDR3 amino acids: CASSLSGAWNTEAFF. CDR3 DNA: TGTGCCAGCAGTTTATCAGGGGCATGGAACACTGAAGCTTTCTTT.

This clonotype has more than one count but fewer than ten. The CDR3 DNA reads as TGTGCCAGCAGCTTGGTGGGGGACTCCCGCTCCTACGAGCAGTACTTC. Residues: CASSLVGDSRSYEQYF. The chain has TRBV7-9 and TRBJ2-7, with D tentatively TRBD2 (6 bases). The V end was cut by 3 bases, the J end by 0 bases, with 15 bases between. Germline lookup yields CDR1 SEHNR and CDR2 FQNEAQ (reference sequence). The CDR3 is made up of 16 amino acids.

V and J are TRBV2 and TRBJ2-7, with D perhaps assigned TRBD1 or TRBD2 (5 bases each). The CDR3 is made up of 14 amino acids. The V end was cut by 7 bases, the J end by 4 bases, with 17 bases between. In germline, CDR1 is SNHLY, CDR2 FYNNEI. DNA of the CDR3: TGTGCCAGCACCGCAGAGGGACCCGTATACGAGCAGTACTTC. It is translated as CASTAEGPVYEQYF. Full variable domain (rest looked up from reference TRBV2 and TRBJ2-7): EPEVTQTPSHQVTQMGQEVILRCVPISNHLYFYWYRQILGQKVEFLVSFYNNEISEKSEIFDDQFSVERPDGSNFTLKIRSTKLEDSAMYFCASTAEGPVYEQYFGPGTRLTVT.

This clonotype has a handful of counts. V and J are TRBV4-2 and TRBJ2-5, with 8 bases identical to TRBD2. V trimming: 2 bases; J trimming: 2 bases; junction bases outside the gene matches: 7. Germline V gene lookup returns CDR1 LGHNA and CDR2 YNFKEQ. The CDR3 has 16 amino acids. The CDR3 spells CASSQSTSGLQETQYF. The CDR3 bases are TGTGCCAGCAGCCAATCCACTAGCGGCTTGCAAGAGACCCAGTACTTC.

The rearrangement joins TRBV28 to TRBJ2-7; 8 positions agree with TRBD2. The V segment lost 9 bases and the J segment 0 bases; nucleotides outside the gene matches: 7. The CDR3 runs 14 residues. CDR1 is MDHEN, CDR2 SYDVKM, per germline. The CDR3 coding sequence is TGTGCCAGAAGAACTAGCGGTTACTCCTACGAGCAGTACTTC. Its protein product is CARRTSGYSYEQYF.

The chain combines TRBV21-1 with TRBJ2-1. TRBV21-1 is annotated as a pseudogene. This CDR3 is built from 14 residues. In nucleotides, the CDR3 is TGTGCCAGCAGCAAAGACGGCTCCTACAATGAGCAGTTCTTC. This codes for CASSKDGSYNEQFF.

This chain links TRBV5-1 with TRBJ2-5; possibly TRBD2 for D (5 bases). The CDR3 totals 15 residues. Trimming removed 3 bases from V and 1 base from J, with 13 bases in between. Per the germline V gene, CDR1 is SGHRS and CDR2 is YFSETQ. CDR3 sequence: CASSSEGNPQETQYF. The CDR3 bases are TGCGCCAGCAGCTCCGAGGGCAACCCCCAAGAGACCCAGTACTTC.

V is TRBV29-1 and J is TRBJ2-5; D call uncertain. CDR1 SQVTM and CDR2 ANQGSEA come from the germline V gene. Trimming removed 8 bases at V and 2 bases at J, with 12 bases between. The CDR3 loop spans 12 amino acids. This CDR3 is CSIESQQETQYF. DNA for the CDR3: TGCAGCATCGAGAGTCAACAAGAGACCCAGTACTTC.

The sample holds many counts of this clonotype. The rearrangement joins TRBV5-5 to TRBJ2-1; D remains unclear. Per germline, CDR1 SGHKS and CDR2 YYEKEE (reference sequence). Trimming stripped 0 bases from V and 3 bases from J, with 10 bases between. The CDR3 is made up of 15 amino acids. CDR3 sequence (DNA): TGTGCCAGCAGCTTGGTGGTTGGGCGCTACAATGAGCAGTTCTTC. Amino acid sequence: CASSLVVGRYNEQFF.

Only a few counts were recorded for this clonotype. The chain couples TRBV2 to TRBJ2-1, with no clear D. In germline, CDR1 is SNHLY, CDR2 FYNNEI. Trimming cost V 10 bases and J 5 bases, with 12 bases left between them. This CDR3 region has 12 residues. The CDR3 protein is CATGFYHNEQFF. The CDR3 DNA reads as TGTGCCACCGGATTCTACCACAATGAGCAGTTCTTC.

This clonotype was recorded at least ten times. The chain joins TRBV5-1 to TRBJ1-1; TRBD1 matches at 8 bases. The CDR3 covers 14 residues. With 3 bases clipped from V and 0 bases from J, the junction kept 1 base outside the gene matches. Germline lookup yields CDR1 SGHRS and CDR2 YFSETQ. CDR3 nucleotide sequence: TGCGCCAGCAGCTCGACAGGGGTGAACACTGAAGCTTTCTTT. This encodes CASSSTGVNTEAFF.

The chain has TRBV29-1 and TRBJ2-7; possibly TRBD2 for D (6 bases). Germline loops: CDR1 SQVTM, CDR2 ANQGSEA. Trimming removed 4 bases from V and 10 bases from J, with 14 bases in between. This CDR3 region has 11 residues. CDR3 nucleotides: TGCAGCGTTGGTGAGCTAGCGAGACAGTACTTC. It is translated as CSVGELARQYF.

This clonotype was seen a handful of times. The chain joins TRBV20-1 to TRBJ2-1, with 13 bases fitting TRBD2. V lost 5 bases to trimming and J lost 7 bases; unmatched junction nucleotides: 5. Per the germline V gene, CDR1 is DFQATT and CDR2 is SNEGSKA (reference sequence). The CDR3 contains 14 residues. The CDR3, as DNA: TGCAGTGCTGAACTAGCGGGAGGGCGTAATGAGCAGTTCTTC. Protein product: CSAELAGGRNEQFF.

This sequence joins TRBV14 and TRBJ2-7, with D hard to call. Between the trimmed V and J ends, which lost 4 bases and 3 bases, there was a span of 10 bases. The CDR3 runs to 13 residues. Germline-derived CDR1 and CDR2 are SGHDN and FVKESK. The CDR3 spells CASSPRGFYEQYF. The CDR3 DNA reads as TGTGCCAGCAGCCCCAGAGGTTTCTACGAGCAGTACTTC. The full variable domain, completed using reference TRBV14 and TRBJ2-7, is EAGVTQFPSHSVIEKGQTVTLRCDPISGHDNLYWYRRVMGKEIKFLLHFVKESKQDESGMPNNRFLAERTGGTYSTLKVQPAELEDSGVYFCASSPRGFYEQYFGPGTRLTVT.

The chain uses TRBV3-1 and TRBJ2-2, with 9 bases that match TRBD2. CDR1 is LGHDT, CDR2 YNNKEL, per germline (reference sequence). With V trimmed by 9 bases and J by 6 bases, 11 bases remained unmatched. This CDR3 spans 15 amino acids. For the CDR3, the DNA is TGTGCCAGTTGCCGTGCGGGGGGGCCGGCCGGGGAGCTGTTTTTT. It translates to CASCRAGGPAGELFF.

In its sample, this clonotype was seen a few times. The chain has TRBV4-3 and TRBJ2-1; 7 bases match TRBD2. The CDR3 totals 17 residues. Germline V CDR1 and CDR2: LGHNA, YSLEER. Trimming removed 0 bases from V and 5 bases from J; junction bases left unmatched: 10. CDR3 sequence (DNA): TGCGCCAGCAGCCAAGAAATCGGCGGGAGAACACACAATGAGCAGTTCTTC. Protein: CASSQEIGGRTHNEQFF.

The genes are TRBV7-9 and TRBJ2-5; D possibly corresponds to TRBD2 (6 bases). Germline CDR1 SEHNR, CDR2 FQNEAQ (reference sequence). The CDR3 length is 15 residues. V lost 1 base, J lost 5 bases, and 14 bases lay in between. The CDR3 region has the DNA TGTGCCAGCAGCTTAGGGGGACGCGGGACCGAGACCCAGTACTTC. It encodes CASSLGGRGTETQYF.

The chain recombines TRBV27 with TRBJ2-1; D may be TRBD2 (7 bases). The V end lost 6 bases, the J end lost 5 bases, and 23 bases lay between the germline ends. The CDR3 contains 17 residues. In germline, CDR1 is MNHEY, CDR2 SMNVEV (reference sequence). In nucleotides, the CDR3 is TGTGCCAGCAGCGCTTTTCGGGGGGCGGGAAGTGACAATGAGCAGTTCTTC. Its translation: CASSAFRGAGSDNEQFF.

This clonotype was detected only a few times. The chain couples TRBV24-1 to TRBJ2-1, with TRBD2 identical over 7 bases. The CDR3 is made up of 11 amino acids. The V segment lost 3 bases and the J segment 14 bases; nucleotides outside the gene matches: 3. CDR1 is KGHDR, CDR2 SFDVKD, per germline. This CDR3 is CATSDSGVKFF. The CDR3, as DNA: TGTGCCACCAGTGATAGCGGGGTAAAGTTCTTC.

This clonotype was seen more than once but under ten times. The chain couples TRBV20-1 to TRBJ1-6; maybe TRBD1 (6 bases). Looked up from germline, CDR1 is DFQATT and CDR2 is SNEGSKA (reference sequence). The CDR3 has 12 amino acids. V gave up 6 bases and J gave up 8 bases, with 11 bases separating them. The CDR3 bases are TGCAGTGCCTCAGGGGACGATTCACCCCTCCACTTT. It translates to CSASGDDSPLHF.

This chain connects TRBV5-6 to TRBJ2-7; the D gene is possibly TRBD2 (5 bases). Deletions cut 3 bases from V and 7 bases from J, with 17 bases between. The CDR3 totals 14 residues. Germline lookup yields CDR1 SGHDT and CDR2 YYEEEE. The CDR3 nucleotides are TGTGCCAGCAGCTACGGGGAGTCTTCGGGTGAGCAGTACTTC. It specifies CASSYGESSGEQYF.